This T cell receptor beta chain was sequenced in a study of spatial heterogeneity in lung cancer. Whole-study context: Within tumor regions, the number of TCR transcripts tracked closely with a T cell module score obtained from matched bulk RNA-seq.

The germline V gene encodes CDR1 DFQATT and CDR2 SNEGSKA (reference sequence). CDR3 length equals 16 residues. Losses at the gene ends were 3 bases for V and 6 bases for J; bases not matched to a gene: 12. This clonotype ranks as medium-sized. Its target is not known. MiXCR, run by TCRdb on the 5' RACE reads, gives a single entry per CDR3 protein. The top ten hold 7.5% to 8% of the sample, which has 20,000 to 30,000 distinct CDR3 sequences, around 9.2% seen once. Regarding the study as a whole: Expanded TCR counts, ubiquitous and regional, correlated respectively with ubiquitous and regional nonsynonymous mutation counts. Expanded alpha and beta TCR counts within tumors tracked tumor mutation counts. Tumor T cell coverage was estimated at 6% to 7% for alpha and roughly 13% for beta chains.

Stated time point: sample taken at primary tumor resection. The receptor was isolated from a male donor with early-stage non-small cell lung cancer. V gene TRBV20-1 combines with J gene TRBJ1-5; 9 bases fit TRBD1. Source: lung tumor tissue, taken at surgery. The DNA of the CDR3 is TGCAGTGCTAGTGGGGACAGGGTTAGTTTTGCTCAGCCCCAGCATTTT. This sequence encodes CSASGDRVSFAQPQHF.